This TCR beta chain stems from a study of neurological immune-mediated disorders. Study conclusions and caveats: Private repertoires in all groups were suggested by the finding that expanded clones across subjects shared no CDR3 amino acid sequences. The greatest TCR clonal expansion occurred in HTLV-1-associated myelopathy and the least in multiple sclerosis, which fell below healthy controls.

Germline V lookup: CDR1 DFQATT, CDR2 SNEGSKA (reference sequence). J was trimmed by 0 bases and V by 0 bases; bases with no gene match: 3. The CDR3 contains 15 residues. In this sample, this clonotype turned up many times. Its antigen is unidentified. A 10-nucleotide random UMI tagged transcripts in template-switch 5'RACE cDNA synthesis. Every sequencing run gave over 160 million TCR-beta sequences, taken from 15-18 subjects. TCRdb ran MiXCR on the 5' RACE reads and lists one entry per CDR3 protein. Of some 87,000 distinct CDR3 sequences listed, approximately 13% are singletons. Time point reported: longitudinal time-point 2.

Sequences were obtained from PBMCs. The TCR sequence derives from a female donor with HTLV-1-associated myelopathy (HAM/TSP). The chain combines TRBV20-1 with TRBJ1-2; 8 nucleotides match TRBD1. As DNA, the CDR3 is TGCAGTGCTAGAGATTACAGGGGGACTAACTATGGCTACACCTTC. It yields the protein CSARDYRGTNYGYTF.